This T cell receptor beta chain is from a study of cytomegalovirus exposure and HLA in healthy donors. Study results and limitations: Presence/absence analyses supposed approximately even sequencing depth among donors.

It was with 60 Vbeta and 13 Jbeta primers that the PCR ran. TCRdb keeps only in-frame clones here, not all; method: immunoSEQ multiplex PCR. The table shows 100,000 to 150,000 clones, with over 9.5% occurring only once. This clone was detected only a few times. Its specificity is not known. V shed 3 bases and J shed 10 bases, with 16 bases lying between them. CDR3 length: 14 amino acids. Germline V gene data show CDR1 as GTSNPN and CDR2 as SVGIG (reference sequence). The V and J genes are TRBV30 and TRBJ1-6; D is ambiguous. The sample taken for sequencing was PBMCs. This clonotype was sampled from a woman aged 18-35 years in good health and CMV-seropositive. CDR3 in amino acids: CAWSPGEGSSPLHF. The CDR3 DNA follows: TGTGCCTGGAGCCCTGGGGAGGGTAGCTCACCCCTCCACTTT.